This T cell receptor (beta chain) was captured by sequencing in a study of human T cells and chemical hapten exposure. Via MiXCR, TCRdb re-called the RACE reads, giving one row per CDR3 protein. Of about 110,000 distinct CDR3 sequences in the sample, 10% to 15% were seen once. Time point denoted: pre-sensitization, week 0. As for treatment: therapeutic diphenylcyclopropenone sensitization with weekly scalp DPC. Per germline, CDR1 DFQATT and CDR2 SNEGSKA (reference sequence). Trimming removed 5 bases from V and 4 bases from J; junction bases left unmatched: 12. The CDR3 spans 15 residues. Material: whole blood, obtained in connection with sensitization to the hapten diphenylcyclopropenone (DPC). This TCR derives from a woman in her fifties or sixties with alopecia areata. Some clones in this sample may be carry-over from other donors' samples. The J gene is TRBJ2-3, the V gene TRBV20-1; 7 bases line up with TRBD2. In DNA form, the CDR3 reads TGCAGTGCTGCCCCCTCGGCGGGGAGGGCAGATACGCAGTATTTT. Protein product: CSAAPSAGRADTQYF.